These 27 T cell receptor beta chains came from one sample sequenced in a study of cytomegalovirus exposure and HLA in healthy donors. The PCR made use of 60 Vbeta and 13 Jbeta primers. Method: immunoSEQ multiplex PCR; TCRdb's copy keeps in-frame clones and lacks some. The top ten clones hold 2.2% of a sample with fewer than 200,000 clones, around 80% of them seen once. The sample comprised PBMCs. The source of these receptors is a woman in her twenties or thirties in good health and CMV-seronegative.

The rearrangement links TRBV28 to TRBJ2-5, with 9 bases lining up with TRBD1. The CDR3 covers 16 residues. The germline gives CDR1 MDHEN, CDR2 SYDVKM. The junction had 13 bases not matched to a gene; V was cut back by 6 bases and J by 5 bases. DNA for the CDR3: TGTGCCAGCAGCCGGGACAGGGAAGGGGGGCGGGAGACCCAGTACTTC. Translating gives CASSRDREGGRETQYF.

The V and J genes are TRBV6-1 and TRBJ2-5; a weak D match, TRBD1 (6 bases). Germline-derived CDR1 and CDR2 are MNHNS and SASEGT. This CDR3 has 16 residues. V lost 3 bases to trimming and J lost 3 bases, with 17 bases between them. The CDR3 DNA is TGTGCCAGCAGTGAGGGCCCTGTACAGGGTAAAGAGACCCAGTACTTC. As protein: CASSEGPVQGKETQYF.

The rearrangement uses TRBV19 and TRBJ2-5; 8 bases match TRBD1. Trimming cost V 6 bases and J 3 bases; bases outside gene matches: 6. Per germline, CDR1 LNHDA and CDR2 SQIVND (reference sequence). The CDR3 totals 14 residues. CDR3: CASRRGQEEETQYF. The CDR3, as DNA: TGTGCCAGTAGAAGGGGACAGGAAGAAGAGACCCAGTACTTC.

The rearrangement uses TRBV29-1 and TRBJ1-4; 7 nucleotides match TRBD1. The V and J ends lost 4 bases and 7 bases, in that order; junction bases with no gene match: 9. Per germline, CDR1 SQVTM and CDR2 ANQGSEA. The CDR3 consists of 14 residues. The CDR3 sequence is CSVAVTGVPEKLFF. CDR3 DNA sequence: TGCAGCGTTGCAGTAACAGGGGTCCCTGAAAAACTGTTTTTT.

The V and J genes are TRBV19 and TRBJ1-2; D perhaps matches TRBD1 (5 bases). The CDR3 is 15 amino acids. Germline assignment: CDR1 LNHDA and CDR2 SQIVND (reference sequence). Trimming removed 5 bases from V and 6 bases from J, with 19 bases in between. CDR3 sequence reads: CASSLTRDGRDGYTF. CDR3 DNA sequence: TGTGCCAGTAGTCTAACGAGGGACGGGAGGGATGGCTACACCTTC.

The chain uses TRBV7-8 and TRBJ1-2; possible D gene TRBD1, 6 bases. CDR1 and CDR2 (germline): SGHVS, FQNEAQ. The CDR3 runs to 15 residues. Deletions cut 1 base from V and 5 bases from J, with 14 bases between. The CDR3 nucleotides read TGTGCCAGCAGCTTAGACAGGGCGCCCCTATATGGCTACACCTTC. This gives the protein CASSLDRAPLYGYTF.

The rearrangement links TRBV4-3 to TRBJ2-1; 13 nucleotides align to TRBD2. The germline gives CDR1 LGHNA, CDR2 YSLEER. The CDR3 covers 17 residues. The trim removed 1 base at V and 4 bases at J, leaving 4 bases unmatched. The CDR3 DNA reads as TGCGCCAGCAGCCAAGGGACTAGCGGGAGTATGTACAATGAGCAGTTCTTC. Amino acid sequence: CASSQGTSGSMYNEQFF.

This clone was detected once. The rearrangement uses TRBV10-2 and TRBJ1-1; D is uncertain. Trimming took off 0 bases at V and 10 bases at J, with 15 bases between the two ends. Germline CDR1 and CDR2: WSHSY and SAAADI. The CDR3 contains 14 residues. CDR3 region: CASSESPGSSVAFF. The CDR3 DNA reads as TGCGCCAGCAGTGAGTCGCCGGGGAGCTCGGTAGCTTTCTTT.

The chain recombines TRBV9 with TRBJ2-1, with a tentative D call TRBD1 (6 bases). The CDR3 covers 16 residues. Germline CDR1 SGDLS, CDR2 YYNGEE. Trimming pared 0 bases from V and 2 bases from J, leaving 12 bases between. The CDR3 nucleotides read TGTGCCAGCAGCGTAGGAGAAGGGGGTGCCTACAATGAGCAGTTCTTC. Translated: CASSVGEGGAYNEQFF.

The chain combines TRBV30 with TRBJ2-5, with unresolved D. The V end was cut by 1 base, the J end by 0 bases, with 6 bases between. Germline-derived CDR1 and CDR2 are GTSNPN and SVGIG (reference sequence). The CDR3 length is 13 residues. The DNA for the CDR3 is TGTGCCTGGAGTGGGCCTGACCAAGAGACCCAGTACTTC. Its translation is CAWSGPDQETQYF.

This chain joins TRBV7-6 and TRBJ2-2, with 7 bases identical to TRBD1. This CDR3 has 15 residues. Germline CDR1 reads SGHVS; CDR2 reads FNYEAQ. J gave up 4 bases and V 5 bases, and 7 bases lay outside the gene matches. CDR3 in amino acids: CASSRQGRSTGELFF. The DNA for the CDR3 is TGTGCCAGCAGCCGACAGGGTCGGAGCACCGGGGAGCTGTTTTTT.

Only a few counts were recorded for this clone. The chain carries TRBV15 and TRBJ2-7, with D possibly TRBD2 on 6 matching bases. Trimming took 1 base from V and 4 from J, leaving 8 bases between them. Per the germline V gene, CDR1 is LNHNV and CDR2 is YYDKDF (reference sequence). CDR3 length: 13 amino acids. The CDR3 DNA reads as TGTGCCACCAGCAGAGCAGGGAGGTACGAGCAGTACTTC. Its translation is CATSRAGRYEQYF.

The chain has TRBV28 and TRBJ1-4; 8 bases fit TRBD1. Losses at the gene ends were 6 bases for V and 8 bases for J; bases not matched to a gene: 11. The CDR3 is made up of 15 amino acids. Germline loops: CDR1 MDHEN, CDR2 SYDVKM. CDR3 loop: CASRPPDRVREKLFF. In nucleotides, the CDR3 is TGTGCCAGCAGACCTCCGGACAGGGTTAGGGAAAAACTGTTTTTT.

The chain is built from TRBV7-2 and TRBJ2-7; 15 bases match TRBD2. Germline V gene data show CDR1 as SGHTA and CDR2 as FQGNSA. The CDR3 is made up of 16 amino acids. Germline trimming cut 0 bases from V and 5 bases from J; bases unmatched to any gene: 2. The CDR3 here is CASSLAGLAGGDEQYF. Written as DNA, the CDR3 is TGTGCCAGCAGCTTAGCGGGACTAGCGGGGGGAGACGAGCAGTACTTC.

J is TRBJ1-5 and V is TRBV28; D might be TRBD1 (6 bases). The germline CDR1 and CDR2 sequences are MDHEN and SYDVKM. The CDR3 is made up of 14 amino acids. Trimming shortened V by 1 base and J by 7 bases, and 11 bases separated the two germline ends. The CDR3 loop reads CASSLSGGGQPQHF. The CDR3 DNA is TGTGCCAGCAGTTTATCGGGAGGGGGACAGCCCCAGCATTTT.

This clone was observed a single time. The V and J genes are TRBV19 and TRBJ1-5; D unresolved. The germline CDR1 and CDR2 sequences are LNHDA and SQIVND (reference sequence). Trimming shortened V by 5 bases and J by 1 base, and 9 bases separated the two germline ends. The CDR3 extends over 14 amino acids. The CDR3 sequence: CASSLRQSNQPQHF. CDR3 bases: TGTGCCAGTAGTCTGAGGCAGAGCAATCAGCCCCAGCATTTT.

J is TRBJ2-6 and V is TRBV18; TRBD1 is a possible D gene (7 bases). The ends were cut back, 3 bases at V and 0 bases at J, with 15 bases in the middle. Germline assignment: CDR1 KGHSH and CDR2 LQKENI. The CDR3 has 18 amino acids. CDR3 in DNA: TGTGCCAGCTCACCGCGGGACAGCCGTTTCTCTGGGGCCAACGTCCTGACTTTC. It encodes CASSPRDSRFSGANVLTF. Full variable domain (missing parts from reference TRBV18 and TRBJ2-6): NAGVMQNPRHLVRRRGQEARLRCSPMKGHSHVYWYRQLPEEGLKFMVYLQKENIIDESGMPKERFSAEFPKEGPSILRIQQVVRGDSAAYFCASSPRDSRFSGANVLTFGAGSRLTVL.

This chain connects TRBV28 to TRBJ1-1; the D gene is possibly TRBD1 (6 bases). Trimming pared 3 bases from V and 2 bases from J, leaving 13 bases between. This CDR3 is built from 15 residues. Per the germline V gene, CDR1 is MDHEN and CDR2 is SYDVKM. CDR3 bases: TGTGCCAGCAGTTTGAGGGGGGGGCCTAACACTGAAGCTTTCTTT. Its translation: CASSLRGGPNTEAFF.

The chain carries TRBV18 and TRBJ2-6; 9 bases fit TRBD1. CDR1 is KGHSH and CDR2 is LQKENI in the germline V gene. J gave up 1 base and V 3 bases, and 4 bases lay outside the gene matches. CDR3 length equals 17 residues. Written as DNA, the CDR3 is TGTGCCAGCTCACCGGGACAGGGATTTTCTGGGGCCAACGTCCTGACTTTC. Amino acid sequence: CASSPGQGFSGANVLTF.

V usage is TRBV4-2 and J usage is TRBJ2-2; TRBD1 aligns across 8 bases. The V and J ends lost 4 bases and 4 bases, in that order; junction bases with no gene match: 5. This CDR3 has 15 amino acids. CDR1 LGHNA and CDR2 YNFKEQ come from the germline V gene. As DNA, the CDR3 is TGTGCCAGCAGCCCAACTGACAGGGGCACCGGGGAGCTGTTTTTT. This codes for CASSPTDRGTGELFF.

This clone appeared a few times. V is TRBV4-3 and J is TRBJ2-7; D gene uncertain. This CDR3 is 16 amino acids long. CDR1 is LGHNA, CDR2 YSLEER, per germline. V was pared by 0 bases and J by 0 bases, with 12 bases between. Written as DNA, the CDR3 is TGCGCCAGCAGCCAAGATTTCGACATGAGCTCCTACGAGCAGTACTTC. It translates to CASSQDFDMSSYEQYF.

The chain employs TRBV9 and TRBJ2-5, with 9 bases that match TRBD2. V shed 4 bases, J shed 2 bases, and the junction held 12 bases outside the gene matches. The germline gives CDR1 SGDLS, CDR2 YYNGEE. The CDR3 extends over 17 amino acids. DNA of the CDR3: TGTGCCAGCAGCCCCCCCGGCAGCGGGGGGTTACAAGAGACCCAGTACTTC. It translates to CASSPPGSGGLQETQYF. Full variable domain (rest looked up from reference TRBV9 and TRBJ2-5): DSGVTQTPKHLITATGQRVTLRCSPRSGDLSVYWYQQSLDQGLQFLIQYYNGEERAKGNILERFSAQQFPDLHSELNLSSLELGDSALYFCASSPPGSGGLQETQYFGPGTRLLVL.

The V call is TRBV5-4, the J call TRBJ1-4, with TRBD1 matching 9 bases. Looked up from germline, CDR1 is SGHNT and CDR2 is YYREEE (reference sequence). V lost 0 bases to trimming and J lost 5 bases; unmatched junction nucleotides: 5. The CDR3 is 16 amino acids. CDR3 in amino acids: CASSLDAGTGNEKLFF. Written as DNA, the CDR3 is TGTGCCAGCAGCTTGGATGCCGGGACAGGGAATGAAAAACTGTTTTTT.

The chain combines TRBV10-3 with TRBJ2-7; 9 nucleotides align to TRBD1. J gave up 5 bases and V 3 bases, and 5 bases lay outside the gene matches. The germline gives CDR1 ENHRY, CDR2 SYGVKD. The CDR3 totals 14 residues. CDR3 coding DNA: TGTGCCATCAGTGAACCGGGACAGGGAAACGAGCAGTACTTC. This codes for CAISEPGQGNEQYF.

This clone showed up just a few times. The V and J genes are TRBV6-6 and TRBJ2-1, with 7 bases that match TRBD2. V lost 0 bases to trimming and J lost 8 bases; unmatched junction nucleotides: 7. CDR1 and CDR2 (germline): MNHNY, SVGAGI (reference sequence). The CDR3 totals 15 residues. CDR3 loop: CASSYSGGSRDEQFF. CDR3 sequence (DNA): TGTGCCAGCAGTTACTCTGGCGGGAGTAGGGATGAGCAGTTCTTC.

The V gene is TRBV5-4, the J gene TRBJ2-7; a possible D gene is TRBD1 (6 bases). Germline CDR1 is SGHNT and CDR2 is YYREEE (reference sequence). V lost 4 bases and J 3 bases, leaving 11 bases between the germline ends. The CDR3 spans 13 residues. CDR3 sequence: CASSPDRGYEQYF. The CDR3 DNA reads TGTGCCAGCAGCCCGGACAGAGGCTACGAGCAGTACTTC.

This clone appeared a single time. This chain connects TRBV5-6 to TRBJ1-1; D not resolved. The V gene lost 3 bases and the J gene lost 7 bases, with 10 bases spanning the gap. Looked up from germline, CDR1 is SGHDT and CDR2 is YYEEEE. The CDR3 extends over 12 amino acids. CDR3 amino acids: CASSYNFNEAFF. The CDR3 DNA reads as TGTGCCAGCAGCTACAATTTTAATGAAGCTTTCTTT. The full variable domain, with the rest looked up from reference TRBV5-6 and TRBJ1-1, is DAGVTQSPTHLIKTRGQQVTLRCSPKSGHDTVSWYQQALGQGPQFIFQYYEEEERQRGNFPDRFSGHQFPNYSSELNVNALLLGDSALYLCASSYNFNEAFFGQGTRLTVV.